The 21 T cell receptor beta chains below come from one sample, sequenced in a study of blood T cell repertoires in COVID-19. Produced via immunoSEQ multiplex PCR; TCRdb's table is partial and in-frame only. The sample shows about 59,000 clones, roughly 80% of them seen only once. Sequencing used peripheral blood. The receptors shown here come from a woman aged 70 to 79 with acute or convalescent COVID-19.

The chain employs TRBV4-2 and TRBJ1-5; the D gene is possibly TRBD1 (5 bases). The CDR3 extends over 18 amino acids. Germline V CDR1 and CDR2: LGHNA, YNFKEQ. V lost 0 bases and J lost 2, with 17 bases in between. The DNA of the CDR3 is TGTGCCAGCAGCCAAGATCCTGGGGCGGAGGGAGGCAATCAGCCCCAGCATTTT. The encoded protein is CASSQDPGAEGGNQPQHF.

The chain has TRBV15 and TRBJ1-2; D uncertain. Trimming cost V 0 bases and J 6 bases, with 14 bases left between them. Germline V CDR1 and CDR2: LNHNV, YYDKDF (reference sequence). The CDR3 runs 15 residues. The CDR3 bases are TGTGCCACCAGCAGAGATCTAAGAGGGCGGCATGGCTACACCTTC. Translation gives CATSRDLRGRHGYTF.

This clone was found a few times. This chain connects TRBV10-3 to TRBJ1-1; D may be TRBD1 (5 bases). V was cut by 9 bases and J by 4 bases, with 12 bases left in between. Germline V gene sequence: CDR1 ENHRY, CDR2 SYGVKD. CDR3 length: 12 residues. This chain's CDR3 is CAISSRVTEAFF. The CDR3 bases are TGTGCCATAAGTTCCAGGGTCACTGAAGCTTTCTTT.

This clone turned up a few times. V and J are TRBV5-1 and TRBJ2-1; 7 bases fit TRBD1. CDR1 is SGHRS and CDR2 is YFSETQ in the germline V gene. V was clipped by 9 bases and J by 0 bases; unmatched bases: 9. The CDR3 has 15 residues. For the CDR3, the DNA is TGCGCCACCAATAACGCAGGGGGCTCCTACAATGAGCAGTTCTTC. It specifies CATNNAGGSYNEQFF.

V is TRBV6-5 and J is TRBJ1-2, with a possible D match to TRBD1 (6 bases). V lost 11 bases, J lost 4 bases, and 20 bases lay in between. CDR1 is MNHEY, CDR2 SVGAGI, per germline. This CDR3 spans 14 amino acids. DNA of the CDR3: TGTGCCGGGGGTTTTGAGACAGGCCCCTATGGCTACACCTTC. Amino acids: CAGGFETGPYGYTF.

The chain uses TRBV4-1 and TRBJ1-1; the match to TRBD1 covers 9 bases. The CDR3 totals 19 residues. With V trimmed by 1 base and J by 4 bases, 16 bases remained unmatched. Germline V lookup: CDR1 MGHRA, CDR2 YSYEKL. CDR3 sequence (DNA): TGCGCCAGCAGCCAAGCGTACCCGGAGACAGGGGGGACGGGCACTGAAGCTTTCTTT. Protein product: CASSQAYPETGGTGTEAFF.

The rearrangement uses TRBV27 and TRBJ2-1; TRBD2 aligns across 7 bases. CDR1 MNHEY and CDR2 SMNVEV come from the germline V gene (reference sequence). This CDR3 spans 15 amino acids. Trimming took 4 bases from V and 7 from J; bases not matched to a gene: 10. The CDR3 protein is CASSSGLGWRNEQFF. The CDR3, as DNA: TGTGCCAGCAGTTCAGGACTAGGCTGGAGGAATGAGCAGTTCTTC.

At least ten counts were recorded for this clone. The V call is TRBV7-9, the J call TRBJ2-5; TRBD2 aligns across 9 bases. V lost 5 bases and J lost 2; bases outside the gene matches: 18. CDR3 length equals 19 residues. Germline V gives CDR1 SEHNR, CDR2 FQNEAQ (reference sequence). The CDR3: CASSPPTPLAGRFQETQYF. The CDR3 nucleotides read TGTGCCAGCAGCCCCCCGACCCCCCTAGCGGGGCGATTTCAAGAGACCCAGTACTTC. Complete variable domain (other parts from reference TRBV7-9 and TRBJ2-5): DTGVSQNPRHKITKRGQNVTFRCDPISEHNRLYWYRQTLGQGPEFLTYFQNEAQLEKSRLLSDRFSAERPKGSFSTLEIQRTEQGDSAMYLCASSPPTPLAGRFQETQYFGPGTRLLVL.

The gene calls are TRBV5-1 and TRBJ1-4; no clear D gene. Germline-derived CDR1 and CDR2 are SGHRS and YFSETQ. Trimming stripped 0 bases from V and 7 bases from J, with 13 bases between. CDR3 size: 15 residues. The CDR3 loop reads CASSLGEVSFEKLFF. The CDR3 region has the DNA TGCGCCAGCAGCTTGGGGGAGGTTTCTTTTGAAAAACTGTTTTTT.

This clone was recorded only once. This chain joins TRBV6-5 and TRBJ1-2; D is perhaps TRBD1 (5 bases). Trimming took off 2 bases at V and 5 bases at J, with 12 bases between the two ends. This CDR3 is built from 14 residues. The germline CDR1 and CDR2 sequences are MNHEY and SVGAGI. CDR3 coding DNA: TGTGCCAGCAGTTACAAGGGGCTGGAGTATGGCTACACCTTC. This codes for CASSYKGLEYGYTF.

This clone occurred a few times. This chain uses TRBV30 with TRBJ1-2; a weak D match, TRBD1 (6 bases). V lost 7 bases and J lost 5, with 23 bases in between. The CDR3 extends over 15 amino acids. Germline V gene data show CDR1 as GTSNPN and CDR2 as SVGIG (reference sequence). The CDR3 bases are TGTGCCTCCCCACTGAGACAAGGGGGTAGTTATGGCTACACCTTC. This sequence encodes CASPLRQGGSYGYTF.

This chain uses TRBV19 with TRBJ1-5; TRBD1 matches 9 bases. Germline V gives CDR1 LNHDA, CDR2 SQIVND (reference sequence). There are 18 residues in the CDR3. After removal of 6 bases from V and 4 bases from J, the junction contained 16 bases not matched to a gene. CDR3 coding DNA: TGTGCCAGTAGCCCGGGACAGGGTGTTAGAAAAGCGAATCAGCCCCAGCATTTT. It translates to CASSPGQGVRKANQPQHF.

J is TRBJ1-2 and V is TRBV18; TRBD1 is a possible D gene (5 bases). Germline loops: CDR1 KGHSH, CDR2 LQKENI. Trimming left V 2 bases short and J 8 bases short, with 15 bases between. The CDR3 loop spans 14 amino acids. CDR3 coding DNA: TGTGCCAGCTCACCAGGGGCAGGGTCGGTCGGCTACACCTTC. Protein product: CASSPGAGSVGYTF. The full variable domain, with the rest looked up from reference TRBV18 and TRBJ1-2, is NAGVMQNPRHLVRRRGQEARLRCSPMKGHSHVYWYRQLPEEGLKFMVYLQKENIIDESGMPKERFSAEFPKEGPSILRIQQVVRGDSAAYFCASSPGAGSVGYTFGSGTRLTVV.

The V and J genes are TRBV11-3 and TRBJ2-1; D is unclear. Germline lookup yields CDR1 SGHNT and CDR2 YENEEA. The V end lost 5 bases, the J end lost 9 bases, and 14 bases lay between the germline ends. This CDR3 spans 13 amino acids. CDR3 loop: CASSQSRVGEQFF. As DNA, the CDR3 is TGTGCCAGCAGCCAGAGTCGGGTGGGTGAGCAGTTCTTC. Using reference TRBV11-3 and TRBJ2-1 for the parts outside the CDR3, the full variable domain is EAGVVQSPRYKIIEKKQPVAFWCNPISGHNTLYWYLQNLGQGPELLIRYENEEAVDDSQLPKDRFSAERLKGVDSTLKIQPAELGDSAVYLCASSQSRVGEQFFGPGTRLTVL.

The chain employs TRBV19 and TRBJ1-1; no clear D gene. V lost 3 bases and J lost 3, with 17 bases in between. Germline CDR1 is LNHDA and CDR2 is SQIVND (reference sequence). CDR3 length: 16 amino acids. CDR3 protein: CASSMVPGQEHTEAFF. The CDR3 DNA sequence: TGTGCCAGTAGTATGGTCCCGGGTCAAGAGCACACTGAAGCTTTCTTT.

V usage is TRBV7-9 and J usage is TRBJ1-2; D gene ambiguous. The V end lost 2 bases, the J end lost 2 bases, and 3 bases lay between the germline ends. The length of the CDR3 is 12 residues. Germline CDR1 is SEHNR and CDR2 is FQNEAQ (reference sequence). CDR3 sequence: CASSLPNYGYTF. The CDR3 coding sequence is TGTGCCAGCAGCTTACCGAACTATGGCTACACCTTC.

The rearrangement uses TRBV18 and TRBJ2-7; TRBD1 might be the D (5 bases). Per the germline V gene, CDR1 is KGHSH and CDR2 is LQKENI. There are 14 residues in the CDR3. V lost 6 bases to trimming and J lost 0 bases, with 12 bases between them. The CDR3 loop is CASSRDRVSYEQYF. The CDR3 DNA reads TGTGCCAGCTCGCGTGACAGAGTCTCCTACGAGCAGTACTTC. The variable domain in full, with the rest retrieved from reference TRBV18 and TRBJ2-7, is NAGVMQNPRHLVRRRGQEARLRCSPMKGHSHVYWYRQLPEEGLKFMVYLQKENIIDESGMPKERFSAEFPKEGPSILRIQQVVRGDSAAYFCASSRDRVSYEQYFGPGTRLTVT.

The chain links TRBV5-6 to TRBJ1-2; D remains unclear. Trimming took off 4 bases at V and 5 bases at J, with 9 bases between the two ends. The CDR3 extends over 12 amino acids. Per germline, CDR1 SGHDT and CDR2 YYEEEE. The CDR3 reads CASSVNLYGYTF. The CDR3 nucleotides are TGTGCCAGCAGCGTTAACTTGTATGGCTACACCTTC.

This clone was counted a few times. The CDR3 loop is CASSLNNEQFF. For the CDR3, the DNA is TGTGCCAGCAGCCTTAACAATGAGCAGTTCTTC. This sequence joins TRBV13 and TRBJ2-1; no firm D call. The V gene's germline CDR1 is PRHDT and CDR2 FYEKMQ (reference sequence). The CDR3 contains 11 residues. Trimming cost V 5 bases and J 5 bases, with 4 bases left between them.

This clone has only one observation. The chain couples TRBV30 to TRBJ2-7, with TRBD2 matching over 8 bases. V gave up 0 bases and J gave up 3 bases; unmatched junction bases: 25. CDR1 GTSNPN and CDR2 SVGIG come from the germline V gene (reference sequence). This CDR3 comprises 21 residues. The CDR3 bases are TGTGCCTGGAGTGTATCCCTGGGGGAGTTTACCTGGGCGGGGGGACACTACGAGCAGTACTTC. Translating gives CAWSVSLGEFTWAGGHYEQYF. Supplemented by reference TRBV30 and TRBJ2-7, the full variable domain reads SQTIHQWPATLVQPVGSPLSLECTVEGTSNPNLYWYRQAAGRGLQLLFYSVGIGQISSEVPQNLSASRPQDRQFILSSKKLLLSDSGFYLCAWSVSLGEFTWAGGHYEQYFGPGTRLTVT.

The chain joins TRBV7-6 to TRBJ2-3; 8 nucleotides line up with TRBD1. V lost 4 bases to trimming and J lost 5 bases; unmatched junction nucleotides: 20. The CDR3 extends over 19 amino acids. Germline CDR1 and CDR2: SGHVS and FNYEAQ. CDR3 in amino acids: CASSSSLRTAGGQIDTQYF. In DNA, the CDR3 is TGTGCCAGCAGCTCGTCGCTACGGACGGCAGGGGGCCAAATAGATACGCAGTATTTT.